Listed below are T cell receptor beta chains from one sample, sequenced in a study of blood T cells in healthy people across ages. TCRdb independently ran MiXCR on the 5' RACE reads; one entry per CDR3 protein. The sample holds 550,000 to 650,000 distinct CDR3 sequences; about 28% are singletons and the top ten take 15% to 19%. The sequenced material came from blood. All receptors derive from a woman older than 75 in good health. Both conserved end residues are part of each CDR3. The D gene is left open where the match is weak. Rows give clone size only sometimes, using once, few, many, or a class for an expanded clone.

v_call	clone_size	j_call	d_call	cdr3_nt	cdr3_aa
TRBV7-8	many	TRBJ1-1	TRBD1	TGTGCCAGCAGCTTAGGGTTTGGACGGACAGGGAACACTGAAGCTTTCTTT	CASSLGFGRTGNTEAFF
TRBV20-1	.	TRBJ2-2	.	TGCAGTGCTAGAGATCTGGCAACTTCCACCGGGGAGCTGTTTTTT	CSARDLATSTGELFF
TRBV3-1	.	TRBJ1-1	TRBD1	TGTGCCAGCAGCCAACCGGGACAGGGGAGACCTGAAGCTTTCTTT	CASSQPGQGRPEAFF
TRBV12-3/TRBV12-4	few	TRBJ2-2	TRBD1	TGTGCCAGCAGTTCTGGACAGGGGGCAACCGGGGAGCTGTTTTTT	CASSSGQGATGELFF
TRBV2	many	TRBJ2-6	TRBD1	TGTGCCAGCAGACCCCAGGGGGCTGGGGCCAACGTCCTGACTTTC	CASRPQGAGANVLTF
TRBV20-1	many	TRBJ1-6	.	TGCAGTGCTCCCGAGGGGGATTCACCCCTCCACTTT	CSAPEGDSPLHF
TRBV14	few	TRBJ1-1	.	TGTGCCAGCAGCCCGGTGATGGTGAACACTGAAGCTTTCTTT	CASSPVMVNTEAFF
TRBV12-3/TRBV12-4	many	TRBJ2-7	.	TGTGCCAGCAGTTTATTGGGCGGGTACGAGCAGTACTTC	CASSLLGGYEQYF
TRBV5-1	.	TRBJ2-2	.	TGCGCCAGTTGGGGTCCCGCGAACACCGGGGAGCTGTTTTTT	CASWGPANTGELFF
TRBV20-1	.	TRBJ1-2	.	TGCAGTGCACGACCGGGGGGTCTGGTTGATGGCTACACCTTC	CSARPGGLVDGYTF
TRBV20-1	.	TRBJ2-5	.	TGCAGTGCTAGAGATCCGTACAGGCAAGAGACCCAGTACTTC	CSARDPYRQETQYF
TRBV19	few	TRBJ1-6	TRBD1	TGTGCCAGTAGACTACAGGGGGCTAGTTCACCCCTCCACTTT	CASRLQGASSPLHF
TRBV4-3	.	TRBJ2-2	TRBD1	TGCGCCAGCAGCCCGGACAGGGGCAACACCGGGGAGCTGTTTTTT	CASSPDRGNTGELFF
TRBV9	many	TRBJ2-1	.	TGTGCCAGCAGCGTAGCCACCACGGGGAATGAGCAGTTCTTC	CASSVATTGNEQFF
TRBV20-1	many	TRBJ1-6	.	TGCAGTGCTAGAGGCCGGGGGACCTATAATTCACCCCTCCACTTT	CSARGRGTYNSPLHF
TRBV6-1	.	TRBJ1-4	.	TGTGCCAGCAGTCCTCGTCCGCAGGCGCCAGGACTGTTTTTT	CASSPRPQAPGLFF
TRBV29-1	many	TRBJ2-5	.	TGCAGCGTTGAAGATCCCGAGGGGTCGAGCTGGGAGACCCAGTACTTC	CSVEDPEGSSWETQYF
TRBV5-1	.	TRBJ2-6	.	TGCGCCAGCAGCTCGTATGGGACACCGCCCGAAGTCCTGACTTTC	CASSSYGTPPEVLTF
TRBV27	once	TRBJ2-1	.	TGTGCCGGCAGTCGACAGATACGAAGGGCCGAGCAGTTCTTC	CAGSRQIRRAEQFF
TRBV29-1	.	TRBJ1-4	TRBD1	TGCAGCGTTGGGGATAGGGGGCTCGGGGAAAAACGGTTTTTT	CSVGDRGLGEKRFF
TRBV7-2	.	TRBJ2-7	.	TGTGCCAGCAGCTTAACCCACTTCCCTAACGCCTACGAGCAGTACTTC	CASSLTHFPNAYEQYF
TRBV5-1	many	TRBJ1-5	.	TGCGCCAGCAGCCCGACGGGGGATGGGGGCCCTCAGCCCCAGCATTTT	CASSPTGDGGPQPQHF
TRBV20-1	many	TRBJ2-1	.	TGCAGTGCTACTCCGGGGGCAGGGCGCAATGAGCAGTTCTTC	CSATPGAGRNEQFF
TRBV15	few	TRBJ1-1	.	TGTGCCACCAGCTTCCGACGGTCAAGCGCCACTGAAGCTTTCTTT	CATSFRRSSATEAFF
TRBV19	.	TRBJ2-1	TRBD2	TGTGCCAGTAGCCCACTAGCGGGGGGGAGGAATGAGCAGTTCTTC	CASSPLAGGRNEQFF
TRBV20-1	few	TRBJ2-5	TRBD2	TGCAGTGCCCACCCCGGGGGGAGTACCAATGAGCAGTACTTC	CSAHPGGSTNEQYF
TRBV5-1	many	TRBJ2-3	TRBD2	TGCGCCAGCACCCCTGGGGCTAGCGGGGGTGATACGCAGTATTTT	CASTPGASGGDTQYF